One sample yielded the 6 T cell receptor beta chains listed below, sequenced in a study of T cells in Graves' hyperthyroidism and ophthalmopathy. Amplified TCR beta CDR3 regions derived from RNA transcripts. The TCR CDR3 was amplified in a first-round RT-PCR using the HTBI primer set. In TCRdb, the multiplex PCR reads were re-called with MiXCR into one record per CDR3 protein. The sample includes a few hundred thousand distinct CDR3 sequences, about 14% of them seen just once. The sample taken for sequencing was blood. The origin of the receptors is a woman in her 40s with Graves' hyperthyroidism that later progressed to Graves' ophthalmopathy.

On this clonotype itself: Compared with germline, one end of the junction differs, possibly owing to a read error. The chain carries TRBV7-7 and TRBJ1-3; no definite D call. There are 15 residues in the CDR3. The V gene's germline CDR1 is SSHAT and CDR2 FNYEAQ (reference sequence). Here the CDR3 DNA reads TGTGCTAGCAGCTTCCGACGGAACTCTGGAAACACCATATATTTT. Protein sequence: CASSFRRNSGNTIYF.

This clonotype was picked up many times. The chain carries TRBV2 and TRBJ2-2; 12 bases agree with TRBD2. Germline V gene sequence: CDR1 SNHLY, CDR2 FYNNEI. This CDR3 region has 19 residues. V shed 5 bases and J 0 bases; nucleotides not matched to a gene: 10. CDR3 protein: CASSHFGLAGQTNTGELFF. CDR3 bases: TGTGCCAGCAGTCACTTCGGACTAGCGGGACAAACGAACACCGGGGAGCTGTTTTTT. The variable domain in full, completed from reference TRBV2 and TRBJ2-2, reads EPEVTQTPSHQVTQMGQEVILRCVPISNHLYFYWYRQILGQKVEFLVSFYNNEISEKSEIFDDQFSVERPDGSNFTLKIRSTKLEDSAMYFCASSHFGLAGQTNTGELFFGEGSRLTVL.

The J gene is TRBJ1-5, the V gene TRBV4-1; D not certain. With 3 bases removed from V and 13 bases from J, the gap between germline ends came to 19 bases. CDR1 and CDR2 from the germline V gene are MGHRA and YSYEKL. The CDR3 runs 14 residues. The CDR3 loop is CASSQVRIVDAQHF. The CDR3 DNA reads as TGCGCCAGCAGCCAGGTGCGGATTGTGGATGCGCAGCATTTT.

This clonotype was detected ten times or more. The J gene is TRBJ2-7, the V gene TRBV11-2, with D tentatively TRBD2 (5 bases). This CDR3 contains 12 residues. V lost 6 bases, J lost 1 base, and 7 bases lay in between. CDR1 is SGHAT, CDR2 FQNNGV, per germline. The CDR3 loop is CASRGRSYEQYF. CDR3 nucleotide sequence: TGTGCCAGCAGGGGGAGATCCTACGAGCAGTACTTC.

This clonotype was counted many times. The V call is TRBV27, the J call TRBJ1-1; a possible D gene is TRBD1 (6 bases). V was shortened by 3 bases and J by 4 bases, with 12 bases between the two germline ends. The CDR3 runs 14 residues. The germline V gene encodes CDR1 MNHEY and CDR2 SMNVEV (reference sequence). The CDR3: CASSFIQGGTEAFF. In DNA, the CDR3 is TGTGCCAGCAGTTTTATACAGGGAGGCACTGAAGCTTTCTTT.

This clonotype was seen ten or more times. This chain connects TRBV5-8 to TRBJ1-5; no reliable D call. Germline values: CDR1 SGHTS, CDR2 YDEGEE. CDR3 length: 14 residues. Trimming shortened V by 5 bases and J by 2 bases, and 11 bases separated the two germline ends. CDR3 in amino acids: CASRGGLGNQPQHF. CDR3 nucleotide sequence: TGTGCCAGCAGGGGCGGGCTCGGCAATCAGCCCCAGCATTTT.